Reported below is one TCR beta chain. The data originate from a study of blood T cell repertoires in COVID-19. As for the study in general: Acute and convalescent COVID-19 specimens originated in the United States, Italy and Spain. PBMCs, B-cell-depleted T cells, or T cells provided the cDNA or gDNA that made up the material.

In the original analysis: Amplification from reference gene primers served as the basis for estimated nucleated cell counts. Using immunoSEQ multiplex PCR, the repertoire was profiled, and TCRdb retains in-frame clones only, with some absent. The V and J calls and clone size were taken over from that table, and D and trimming were inferred from the DNA. The table records roughly 110,000 clones, around nine tenths of them present only once. The sequence was obtained from a man in his forties with acute or convalescent COVID-19. Sample: peripheral blood.

The CDR3 here is CASSEEAGNYEQYF. The DNA for the CDR3 is TGTGCCAGCAGTGAAGAGGCCGGGAACTACGAGCAGTACTTC. The rearrangement joins TRBV6-1 to TRBJ2-7, with D possibly matching TRBD2 (5 bases). Germline loops: CDR1 MNHNS, CDR2 SASEGT. The ends were cut back, 1 base at V and 3 bases at J, with 10 bases in the middle. This CDR3 has 14 amino acids.